The clone carrying this TCR beta chain was observed a handful of times. Its specificity is not known. These data originate in a study of somatic mutations in cytotoxic T cells in rheumatoid arthritis. Germline CDR1 LNHDA, CDR2 SQIVND (reference sequence). CDR3 length equals 16 residues. J gave up 2 bases and V 4 bases, and 8 bases lay outside the gene matches. Study-wide results and caveats: Patients with a largest CD8+ clone exceeding 20% of CD8+ cells numbered about an eighth of the 65.

This table comes from immunoSEQ multiplex PCR, and its TCRdb copy is limited to in-frame clones, with some not included. Of fewer than 9,500 clones listed, 74% were seen once; the top ten hold more than 15%. The specimen sequenced was CD8+ T cells sorted from blood. The TCR originated in an adult with rheumatoid arthritis. The V gene is TRBV19, the J gene TRBJ2-7; 10 bases agree with TRBD1. The CDR3 DNA sequence: TGTGCCAGTAGTAACCCCCGGGACAGGGGAACCTACGAGCAGTACTTC. This translates into CASSNPRDRGTYEQYF.